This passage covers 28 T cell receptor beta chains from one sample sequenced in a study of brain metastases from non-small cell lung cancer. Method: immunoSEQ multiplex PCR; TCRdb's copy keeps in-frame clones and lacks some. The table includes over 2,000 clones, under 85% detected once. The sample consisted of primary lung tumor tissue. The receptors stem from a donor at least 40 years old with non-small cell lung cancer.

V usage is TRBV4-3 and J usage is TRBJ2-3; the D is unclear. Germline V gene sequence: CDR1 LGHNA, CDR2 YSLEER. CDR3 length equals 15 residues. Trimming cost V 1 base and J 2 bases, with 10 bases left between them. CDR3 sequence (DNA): TGCGCCAGCAGCCAAGTTGAACAGCACACAGATACGCAGTATTTT. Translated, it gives CASSQVEQHTDTQYF.

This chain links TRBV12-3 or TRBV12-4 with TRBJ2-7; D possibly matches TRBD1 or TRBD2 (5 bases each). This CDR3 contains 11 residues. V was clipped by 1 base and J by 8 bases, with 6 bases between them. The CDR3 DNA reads TGTGCCAGCAGTTTAGGGGGACAGCAGTACTTC. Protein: CASSLGGQQYF.

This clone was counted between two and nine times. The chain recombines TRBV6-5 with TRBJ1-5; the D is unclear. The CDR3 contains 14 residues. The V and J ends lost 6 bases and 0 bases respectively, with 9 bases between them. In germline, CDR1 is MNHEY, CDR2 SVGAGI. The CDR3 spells CASRSGFSNQPQHF. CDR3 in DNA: TGTGCCAGCAGATCGGGGTTTAGCAATCAGCCCCAGCATTTT.

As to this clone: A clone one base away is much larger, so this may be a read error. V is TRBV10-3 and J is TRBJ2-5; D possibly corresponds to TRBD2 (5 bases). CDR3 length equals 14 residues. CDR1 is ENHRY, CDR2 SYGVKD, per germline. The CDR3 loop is CAISSDSGITPGNF. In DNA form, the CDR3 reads TGTGCCATCAGTTCTGACTCAGGTATCACCCCCGGGAACTTC.

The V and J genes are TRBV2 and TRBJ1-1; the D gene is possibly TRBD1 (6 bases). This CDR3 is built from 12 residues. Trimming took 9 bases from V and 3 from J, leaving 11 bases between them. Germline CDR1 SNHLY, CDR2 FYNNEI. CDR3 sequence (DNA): TGTGCCAGTGAGGGGGGGTACACTGAAGCTTTCTTT. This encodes CASEGGYTEAFF.

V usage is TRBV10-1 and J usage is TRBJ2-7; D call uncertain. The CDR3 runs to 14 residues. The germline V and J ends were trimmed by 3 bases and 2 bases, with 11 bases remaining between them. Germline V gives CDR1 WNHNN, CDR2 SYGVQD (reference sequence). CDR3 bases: TGCGCCAGCAGTGAAGTAACATCTACCTACGAGCAGTACTTC. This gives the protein CASSEVTSTYEQYF.

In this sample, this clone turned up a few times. This chain's CDR3 is CSVEEQGAQREQYF. In nucleotides, the CDR3 is TGCAGCGTTGAAGAACAGGGGGCGCAGCGCGAGCAGTACTTC. The chain joins TRBV29-1 to TRBJ2-7, with 9 nucleotides matching TRBD1. This CDR3 comprises 14 residues. J gave up 6 bases and V 0 bases, and 6 bases lay outside the gene matches. CDR1 and CDR2 from the germline V gene are SQVTM and ANQGSEA.

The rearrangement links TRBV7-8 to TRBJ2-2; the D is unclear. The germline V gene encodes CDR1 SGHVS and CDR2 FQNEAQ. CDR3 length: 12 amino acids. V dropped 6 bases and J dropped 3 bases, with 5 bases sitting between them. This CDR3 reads CASSSYTGELFF. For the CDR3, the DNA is TGTGCCAGCAGTTCTTACACCGGGGAGCTGTTTTTT.

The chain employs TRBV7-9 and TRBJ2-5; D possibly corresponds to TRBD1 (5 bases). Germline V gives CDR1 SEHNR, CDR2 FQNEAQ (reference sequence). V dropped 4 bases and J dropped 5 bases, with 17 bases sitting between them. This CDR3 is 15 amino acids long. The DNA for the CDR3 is TGTGCCAGCAGCTCCCCAAGGGGCGAGAGGGAGACCCAGTACTTC. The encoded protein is CASSSPRGERETQYF.

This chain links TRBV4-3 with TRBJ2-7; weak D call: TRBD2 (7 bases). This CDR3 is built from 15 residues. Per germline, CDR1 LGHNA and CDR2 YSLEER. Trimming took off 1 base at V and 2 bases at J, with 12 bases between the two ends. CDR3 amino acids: CASSQGRGGPYEQYF. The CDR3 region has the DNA TGCGCCAGCAGCCAAGGGAGGGGGGGCCCCTACGAGCAGTACTTC.

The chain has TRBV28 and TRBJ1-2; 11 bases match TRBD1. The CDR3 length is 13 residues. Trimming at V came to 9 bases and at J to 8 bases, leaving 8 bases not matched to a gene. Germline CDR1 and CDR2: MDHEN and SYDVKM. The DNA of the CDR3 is TGTGCCAGTGTAGGACAGGGGGCGTCGGGCTACACCTTC. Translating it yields CASVGQGASGYTF.

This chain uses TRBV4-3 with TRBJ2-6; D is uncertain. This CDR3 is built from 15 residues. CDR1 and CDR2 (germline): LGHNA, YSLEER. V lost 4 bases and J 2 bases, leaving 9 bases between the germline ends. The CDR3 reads CASSLGQPGANVLTF. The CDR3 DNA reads TGCGCCAGCAGCCTGGGCCAACCTGGGGCCAACGTCCTGACTTTC.

The CDR3 loop is CASSLAGDNEQFF. CDR3 sequence (DNA): TGTGCCAGCAGCTTAGCGGGGGACAATGAGCAGTTCTTC. This chain uses TRBV7-9 with TRBJ2-1, with D possibly called TRBD1 or TRBD2 (5 bases each). The V end lost 0 bases, the J end lost 5 bases, and 5 bases lay between the germline ends. Germline lookup yields CDR1 SEHNR and CDR2 FQNEAQ (reference sequence). CDR3 size: 13 residues.

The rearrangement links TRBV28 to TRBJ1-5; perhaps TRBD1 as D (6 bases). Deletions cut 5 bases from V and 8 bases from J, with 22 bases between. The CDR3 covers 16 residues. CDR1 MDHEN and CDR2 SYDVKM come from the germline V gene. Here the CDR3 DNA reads TGTGCCAGCAGTACCCCTAGGGGGGGCTTCTGGGAGCCCCAGCATTTT. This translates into CASSTPRGGFWEPQHF. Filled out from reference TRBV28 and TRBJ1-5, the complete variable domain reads DVKVTQSSRYLVKRTGEKVFLECVQDMDHENMFWYRQDPGLGLRLIYFSYDVKMKEKGDIPEGYSVSREKKERFSLILESASTNQTSMYLCASSTPRGGFWEPQHFGDGTRLSIL.

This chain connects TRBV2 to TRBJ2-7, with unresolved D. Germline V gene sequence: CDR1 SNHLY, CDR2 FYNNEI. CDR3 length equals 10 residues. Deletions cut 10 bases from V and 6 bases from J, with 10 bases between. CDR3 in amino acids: CATHRGEQYF. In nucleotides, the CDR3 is TGTGCCACCCACAGAGGCGAGCAGTACTTC.

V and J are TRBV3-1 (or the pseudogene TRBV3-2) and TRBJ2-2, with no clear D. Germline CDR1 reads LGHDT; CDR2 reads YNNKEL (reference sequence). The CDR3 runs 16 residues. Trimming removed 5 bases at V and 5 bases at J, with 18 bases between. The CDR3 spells CASSRYDSGLTGELFF. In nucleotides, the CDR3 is TGTGCCAGCAGCAGGTACGATTCAGGCTTGACCGGGGAGCTGTTTTTT.

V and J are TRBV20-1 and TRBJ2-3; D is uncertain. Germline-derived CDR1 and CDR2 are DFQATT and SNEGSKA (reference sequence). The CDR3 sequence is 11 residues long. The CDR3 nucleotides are TGCAGCAGGTCCGCAGCAGATACGCAGTATTTT. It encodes CSRSAADTQYF.

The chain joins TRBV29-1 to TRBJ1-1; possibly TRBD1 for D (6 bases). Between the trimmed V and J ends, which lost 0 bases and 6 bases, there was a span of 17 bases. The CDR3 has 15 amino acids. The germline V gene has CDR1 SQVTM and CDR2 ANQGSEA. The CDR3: CSVEETTGINAEAFF. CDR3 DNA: TGCAGCGTTGAAGAGACGACAGGAATAAATGCTGAAGCTTTCTTT.

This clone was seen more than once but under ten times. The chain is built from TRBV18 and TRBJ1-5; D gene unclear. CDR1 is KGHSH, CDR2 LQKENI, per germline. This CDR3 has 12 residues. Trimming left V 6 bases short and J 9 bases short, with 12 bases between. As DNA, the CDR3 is TGTGCCAGCTCCCACCCCCAAGGGCCCCAGCATTTT. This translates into CASSHPQGPQHF.

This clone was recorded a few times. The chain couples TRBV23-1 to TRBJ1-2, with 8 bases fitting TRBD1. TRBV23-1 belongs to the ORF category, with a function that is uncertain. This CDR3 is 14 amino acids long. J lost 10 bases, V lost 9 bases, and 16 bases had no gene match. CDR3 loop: CASGVNNRTGYYTF. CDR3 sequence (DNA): TGCGCCAGTGGGGTTAATAATAGGACAGGGTACTACACCTTC.

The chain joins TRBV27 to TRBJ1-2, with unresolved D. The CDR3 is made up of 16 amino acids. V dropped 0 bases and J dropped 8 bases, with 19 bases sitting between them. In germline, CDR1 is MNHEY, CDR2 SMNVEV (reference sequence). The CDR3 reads CASSLSFSSGRLGYTF. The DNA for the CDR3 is TGTGCCAGCAGTTTATCTTTCTCGTCCGGACGTCTGGGCTACACCTTC.

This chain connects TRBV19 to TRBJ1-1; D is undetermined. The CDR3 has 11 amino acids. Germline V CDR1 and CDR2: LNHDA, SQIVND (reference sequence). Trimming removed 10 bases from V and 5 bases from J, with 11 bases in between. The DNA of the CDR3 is TGTGCCACTGTGACAAGGACTGAAGCTTTCTTT. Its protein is CATVTRTEAFF.

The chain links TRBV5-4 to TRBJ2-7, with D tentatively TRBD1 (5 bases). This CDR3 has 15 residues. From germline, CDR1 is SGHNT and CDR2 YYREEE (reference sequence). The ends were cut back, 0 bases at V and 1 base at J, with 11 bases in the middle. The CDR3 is CASSLGGPGSYEQYF. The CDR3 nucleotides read TGTGCCAGCAGCTTGGGCGGCCCAGGGTCCTACGAGCAGTACTTC.

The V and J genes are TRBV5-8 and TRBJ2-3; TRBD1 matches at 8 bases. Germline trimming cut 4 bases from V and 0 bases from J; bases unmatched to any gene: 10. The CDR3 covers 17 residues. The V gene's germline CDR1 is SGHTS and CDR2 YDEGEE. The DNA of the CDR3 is TGTGCCAGCAGCCCCATGACAGGGGCGCTGAGCACAGATACGCAGTATTTT. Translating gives CASSPMTGALSTDTQYF.

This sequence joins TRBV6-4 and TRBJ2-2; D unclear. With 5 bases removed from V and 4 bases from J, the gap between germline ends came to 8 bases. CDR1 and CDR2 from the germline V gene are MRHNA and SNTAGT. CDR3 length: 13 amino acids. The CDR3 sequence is CASSQGSTGELFF. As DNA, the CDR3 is TGTGCCAGCAGTCAAGGCAGCACCGGGGAGCTGTTTTTT.

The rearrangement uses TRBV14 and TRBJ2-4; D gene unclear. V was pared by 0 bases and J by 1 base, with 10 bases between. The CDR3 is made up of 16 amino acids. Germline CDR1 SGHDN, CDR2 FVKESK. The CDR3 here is CASSQDQVGAKNIQYF. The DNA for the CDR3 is TGTGCCAGCAGCCAAGATCAGGTGGGCGCCAAAAACATTCAGTACTTC.

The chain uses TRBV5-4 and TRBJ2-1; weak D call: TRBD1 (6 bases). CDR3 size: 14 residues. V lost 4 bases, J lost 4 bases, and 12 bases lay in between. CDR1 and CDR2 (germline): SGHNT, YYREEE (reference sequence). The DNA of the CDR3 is TGTGCCAGCAGCCCCTTAGGGGGTTACAATGAGCAGTTCTTC. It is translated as CASSPLGGYNEQFF.

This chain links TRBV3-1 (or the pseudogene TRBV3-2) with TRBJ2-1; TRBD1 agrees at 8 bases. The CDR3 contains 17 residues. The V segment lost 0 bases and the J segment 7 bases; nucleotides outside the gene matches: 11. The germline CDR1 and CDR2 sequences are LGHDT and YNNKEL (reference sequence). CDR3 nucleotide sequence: TGTGCCAGCAGCCAAGAAATTGGCAGGGGGCAATGGAATGAGCAGTTCTTC. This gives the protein CASSQEIGRGQWNEQFF.